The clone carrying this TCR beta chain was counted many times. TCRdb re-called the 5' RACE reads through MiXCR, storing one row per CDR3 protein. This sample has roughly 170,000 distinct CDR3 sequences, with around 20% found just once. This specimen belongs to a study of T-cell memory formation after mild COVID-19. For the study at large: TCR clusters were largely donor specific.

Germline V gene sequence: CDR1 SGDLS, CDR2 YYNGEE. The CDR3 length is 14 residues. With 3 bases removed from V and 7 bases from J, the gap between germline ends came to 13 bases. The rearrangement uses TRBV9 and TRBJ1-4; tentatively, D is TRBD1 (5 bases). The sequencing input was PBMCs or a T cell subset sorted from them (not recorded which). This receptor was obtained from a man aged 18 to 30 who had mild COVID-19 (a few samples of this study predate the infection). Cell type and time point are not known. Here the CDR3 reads CASSAGRGGEKLFF. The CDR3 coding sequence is TGTGCCAGCAGCGCGGGACGTGGGGGTGAAAAACTGTTTTTT.